Listed below are T cell receptor beta chains from one sample, sequenced in a study of blood T cell repertoires in COVID-19. Measured with immunoSEQ multiplex PCR; TCRdb has only the in-frame clones, and not every one. The profile shows about 250,000 clones, 75% to 90% of them singletons. The sequenced sample consisted of PBMCs or T cells enriched from blood (not recorded which). The receptors here all came from a woman between 25 and 40 years old with acute COVID-19. Both conserved end residues are part of each CDR3.

J | V | CDR3
TRBJ1-4 | TRBV19 | CASSIGPFRTNEKLFF
TRBJ1-1 | TRBV19 | CASSITGINTEAFF
TRBJ2-4 | TRBV5-8 | CASSEDLLRGTKNIQYF
TRBJ2-1 | TRBV28 | CASSLITSGSVNEQFF
TRBJ2-1 | TRBV5-1 | CASSLESGNHNEQFF
TRBJ1-2 | TRBV27 | CASSSIDSYGYTF
TRBJ2-1 | TRBV7-9 | CASSPGLAGGPGEQFF
TRBJ2-7 | TRBV5-5 | CASSLNRGYEQYF
TRBJ2-7 | TRBV19 | CASSTPGDYEQYF
TRBJ1-5 | TRBV2 | CASGGTVNSNQPQHF
TRBJ2-7 | TRBV10-3 | CAISRDRAREQYF
TRBJ2-3 | TRBV7-8 | CASSLLTGGTDTQYF
TRBJ1-5 | TRBV30 | CAWSVRSTTGGNQPQHF
TRBJ2-1 | TRBV11-2 | CASSLGDYNEQFF
TRBJ2-3 | TRBV11-3 | CASSGTSGGTQYF
TRBJ1-1 | TRBV18 | CASITGTGERTEAFF
TRBJ2-3 | TRBV18 | CASSPTSHTDTQYF
TRBJ2-1 | TRBV5-1 | CASRRPGQGYNEQFF
TRBJ1-1 | TRBV6-5 | CASSYFTETEAFF
TRBJ2-1 | TRBV2 | CASRVQAGGNNEQFF
TRBJ2-7 | TRBV6-5 | CASKGDAYEQYF
TRBJ1-2 | TRBV25-1 | CASSQGTINYGYTF
TRBJ2-2 | TRBV5-1 | CASSLGRRDTGELFF
TRBJ1-1 | TRBV6-5 | CASSTTGKGTEAFF
TRBJ1-2 | TRBV3-1/TRBV3-2 | CASSLGTGPRRGYTF
TRBJ2-3 | TRBV28 | CASSPSTGGKADTQYF
TRBJ1-1 | TRBV30 | CAWDPQGGLNTEAFF
TRBJ1-5 | TRBV9 | CASSVAGNQPQHF
TRBJ2-3 | TRBV28 | CASSPGTSITDTQYF
TRBJ1-2 | TRBV13 | CASSLEVGAAQGYTF
TRBJ2-2 | TRBV24-1 | CATSMTRNTGELFF
TRBJ2-5 | TRBV9 | CASSPGLAGGPLAKTQYF
TRBJ2-4 | TRBV19 | CASSIDRSPDIQYF
TRBJ2-7 | TRBV27 | CASSFTGTGGRHEQYF
TRBJ2-4 | TRBV28 | CASGFRSLAKNIQYF
TRBJ1-4 | TRBV28 | CASSPRDWGNEKLFF
TRBJ2-7 | TRBV4-3 | CASSQGTGNYEQYF
TRBJ2-3 | TRBV10-3 | CAISGVPIGQGSADTQYF
TRBJ2-7 | TRBV7-9 | CASSLVSYEQYF
TRBJ2-3 | TRBV6-2/TRBV6-3 | CASSYSRGAVARRTDTQYF
TRBJ2-2 | TRBV11-2 | CASSLPPGGRNRELFF
TRBJ2-1 | TRBV6-5 | CASSLPGQGRDEQFF
TRBJ2-2 | TRBV7-7 | CASSLGAREDTGELFF
TRBJ1-1 | TRBV2 | CATGEAGDTEAFF
TRBJ2-4 | TRBV2 | CASSEAGVAGLKNIQYF
TRBJ2-7 | TRBV6-2/TRBV6-3 | CASSYSGRGPTIGAYEQYF
TRBJ2-1 | TRBV28 | CASRARGNEQFF
TRBJ1-4 | TRBV25-1 | CASSDQGQGREKLFF
TRBJ1-1 | TRBV7-9 | CASSLRQGFTEAFF
TRBJ2-7 | TRBV5-5 | CASSYGQVIYEQYF
TRBJ1-2 | TRBV28 | CASSPRPEDYGYTF
TRBJ2-7 | TRBV10-3 | CAISRPSGRAVSYEQYF
TRBJ1-6 | TRBV6-5 | CASSHLSRGRSPLHF
TRBJ1-2 | TRBV5-6 | CASSLPGLDYGYTF
TRBJ1-3 | TRBV5-1 | CASSLEGGNTIYF
TRBJ2-7 | TRBV29-1 | CSVGGQKHSYEQYF
TRBJ2-7 | TRBV18 | CASSPSTGGSYEQYF
TRBJ1-3 | TRBV12-3/TRBV12-4 | CASSYEAGNTIYF
TRBJ2-3 | TRBV5-1 | CASASGGAYSTDTQYF